This is a list of T cell receptor beta chains from one sample in a study of cytomegalovirus exposure and HLA in healthy donors. Measured with immunoSEQ multiplex PCR; TCRdb has only the in-frame clones, and not every one. The table has 150,000 to 170,000 clones, approximately 74% seen once; the top ten hold less than 3.5%. Sequenced sample: PBMCs. The receptors come from a young man in good health and CMV-seronegative. Both conserved end residues are part of each CDR3. D genes are given only for firm matches. The size field is filled for only some rows; it gives once, few, many or a size class.

cdr3_aa: CASSELVGRVQYF; cdr3_nt: TGTGCCAGCAGTGAATTGGTGGGGAGAGTCCAGTACTTC; clone_size: once; d_call: NA; v_call: TRBV25-1; j_call: TRBJ2-5
cdr3_aa: CASSFTGLYTGELFF; cdr3_nt: TGTGCCAGCAGTTTCACGGGACTGTACACCGGGGAGCTGTTTTTT; clone_size: NA; d_call: NA; v_call: TRBV6-5; j_call: TRBJ2-2
cdr3_aa: CASSLVFQKNQPQHF; cdr3_nt: TGTGCCAGCAGCTTAGTGTTCCAGAAAAATCAGCCCCAGCATTTT; clone_size: NA; d_call: NA; v_call: TRBV7-9; j_call: TRBJ1-5
cdr3_aa: CASSSIRTGKFPYGYTF; cdr3_nt: TGTGCCAGCAGCTCGATCCGGACAGGGAAGTTTCCCTATGGCTACACCTTC; clone_size: NA; d_call: TRBD1; v_call: TRBV11-2; j_call: TRBJ1-2
cdr3_aa: CATKRQGKEQETQYF; cdr3_nt: TGTGCCACCAAGAGACAGGGGAAGGAGCAAGAGACCCAGTACTTC; clone_size: NA; d_call: TRBD1; v_call: TRBV15; j_call: TRBJ2-5
cdr3_aa: CASRETATGTEAFF; cdr3_nt: TGTGCCAGCCGCGAGACAGCGACGGGCACTGAAGCTTTCTTT; clone_size: NA; d_call: NA; v_call: TRBV6-1; j_call: TRBJ1-1
cdr3_aa: CASSSQGRFNEKLFF; cdr3_nt: TGTGCCAGCAGCTCCCAGGGCAGGTTTAATGAAAAACTGTTTTTT; clone_size: NA; d_call: NA; v_call: TRBV7-9; j_call: TRBJ1-4
cdr3_aa: CASSIRGRIYEQYF; cdr3_nt: TGTGCCAGTAGTATTAGGGGCAGGATCTACGAGCAGTACTTC; clone_size: NA; d_call: NA; v_call: TRBV19; j_call: TRBJ2-7
cdr3_aa: CASSLGTGNPYGYTF; cdr3_nt: TGTGCCAGCAGCTTGGGCACGGGGAACCCTTATGGCTACACCTTC; clone_size: NA; d_call: NA; v_call: TRBV5-5; j_call: TRBJ1-2
cdr3_aa: CASSERPGDNSPLHF; cdr3_nt: TGTGCCAGCAGTGAAAGGCCGGGGGATAATTCACCCCTCCACTTT; clone_size: few; d_call: NA; v_call: TRBV2; j_call: TRBJ1-6
cdr3_aa: CASSRQGDVAFF; cdr3_nt: TGTGCCAGTAGTAGACAGGGGGACGTAGCTTTCTTT; clone_size: few; d_call: TRBD1; v_call: TRBV19; j_call: TRBJ1-1
cdr3_aa: CAIRSGTGGSGANGLTF; cdr3_nt: TGTGCCATCAGATCCGGGACAGGGGGGTCCGGGGCCAACGGCCTGACTTTC; clone_size: NA; d_call: TRBD1; v_call: TRBV10-3; j_call: TRBJ2-6
cdr3_aa: CASRGDRGSTDTQYF; cdr3_nt: TGTGCCAGCAGAGGGGACAGGGGGTCCACAGATACGCAGTATTTT; clone_size: NA; d_call: TRBD1; v_call: TRBV6-5; j_call: TRBJ2-3
cdr3_aa: CASSEYLYSGTVQETQYF; cdr3_nt: TGTGCCAGCAGTGAATATTTATATTCGGGGACAGTCCAAGAGACCCAGTACTTC; clone_size: NA; d_call: TRBD1; v_call: TRBV2; j_call: TRBJ2-5
cdr3_aa: CASSPRSRGGEQFF; cdr3_nt: TGTGCCAGCTCACCGCGGTCGAGAGGTGGTGAGCAGTTCTTC; clone_size: NA; d_call: NA; v_call: TRBV18; j_call: TRBJ2-1
cdr3_aa: CASSLSGTAGNTIYF; cdr3_nt: TGTGCCAGTAGTCTCTCCGGGACAGCTGGAAACACCATATATTTT; clone_size: few; d_call: TRBD1; v_call: TRBV19; j_call: TRBJ1-3
cdr3_aa: CASSVATGNTEAFF; cdr3_nt: TGTGCCAGCAGCGTAGCTACAGGAAACACTGAAGCTTTCTTT; clone_size: NA; d_call: NA; v_call: TRBV9; j_call: TRBJ1-1
cdr3_aa: CAISESTGGYTF; cdr3_nt: TGTGCCATCAGTGAGTCGACGGGTGGCTACACCTTC; clone_size: NA; d_call: NA; v_call: TRBV10-3; j_call: TRBJ1-2
cdr3_aa: CASQLGAPNTEAFF; cdr3_nt: TGTGCCAGCCAGCTTGGGGCACCTAACACTGAAGCTTTCTTT; clone_size: NA; d_call: NA; v_call: TRBV11-2; j_call: TRBJ1-1
cdr3_aa: CSVDAQGQGMYF; cdr3_nt: TGCAGCGTTGACGCTCAGGGACAGGGAATGTACTTC; clone_size: NA; d_call: TRBD1; v_call: TRBV29-1; j_call: TRBJ2-5
cdr3_aa: CADTGGPGELFF; cdr3_nt: TGTGCCGACACAGGGGGTCCCGGGGAGCTGTTTTTT; clone_size: NA; d_call: TRBD1; v_call: TRBV6-5; j_call: TRBJ2-2
cdr3_aa: CASSQDRDTEAFF; cdr3_nt: TGCGCCAGCAGCCAAGATCGCGACACTGAAGCTTTCTTT; clone_size: NA; d_call: NA; v_call: TRBV4-3; j_call: TRBJ1-1
cdr3_aa: CASSSDSYYGYTF; cdr3_nt: TGTGCCAGCAGTTCCGACAGCTACTATGGCTACACCTTC; clone_size: NA; d_call: NA; v_call: TRBV6-6; j_call: TRBJ1-2